This T cell receptor beta chain was captured by sequencing in a study of CD8 T cells in ankylosing spondylitis. There are 13 residues in the CDR3. Germline assignment: CDR1 SGDLS and CDR2 YYNGEE. V lost 4 bases and J lost 4, with 11 bases in between. A remark on this clonotype: The antigen is undetermined.

General study results and limits: Researchers reportedly found disease-linked clones significantly enriched in matched ankylosing spondylitis synovial fluid. A number of the motif variants had already been described in reactive arthritis synovial fluid and blood.

Libraries of TCR beta came from quantitative 5'-RACE with molecular barcodes. TCRdb re-called the 5' RACE reads through MiXCR, storing one row per CDR3 protein. The sample carries around 40,000 distinct CDR3 sequences, less than 3.5% recorded once. The TCR sequence derives from a male donor with ankylosing spondylitis or in good health (not recorded which). Sequences were obtained from blood, either unsorted or a sorted T cell fraction (not recorded which). The chain links TRBV9 to TRBJ1-2; D not resolved. The CDR3 nucleotides read TGTGCCAGCAGCAGGATAGAGAGCTATGGCTACACCTTC. Amino acid sequence: CASSRIESYGYTF.